What follows is one T cell receptor (beta chain) and its context. Its cognate antigen is unknown. The sample belongs to a study of CD8 T cells in ankylosing spondylitis. General study findings and limits: One TCR beta motif, made up of roughly eight highly homologous variants, appeared characteristic of ankylosing spondylitis blood. From matched ankylosing spondylitis synovial fluid, disease-linked clones were reportedly recovered at significantly enriched levels.

The CDR3 length is 13 residues. CDR1 is MDHEN, CDR2 SYDVKM, per germline. V was cut by 3 bases and J by 6 bases, with 12 bases left in between. By quantitative 5'-RACE with molecular barcodes, the TCR beta libraries were made. MiXCR was run by TCRdb on the 5' RACE reads, yielding one entry per CDR3 protein. The repertoire holds roughly 700,000 distinct CDR3 sequences, with under 20% as singletons. The chain links TRBV28 to TRBJ2-7; no clear D. This sequence originates from a male donor with ankylosing spondylitis. Sequencing was carried out using blood, either unsorted or a sorted T cell fraction (not recorded which). The CDR3 reads CASSFRMPGEQYF. The DNA for the CDR3 is TGTGCCAGCAGTTTTCGGATGCCTGGCGAGCAGTACTTC.